These 5 T cell receptor beta chains originate from one sample sequenced in a study of identical twins. TCRdb re-called the 5' RACE reads through MiXCR, storing one row per CDR3 protein. The table records about 530,000 distinct CDR3 sequences, 13% to 15% of them present only once. The same data also contributed to another study, on yellow fever vaccine responses in identical twins.

Material for sequencing was CD4+ T cells sorted from blood. These receptor sequences come from a young woman in good health.

This rearrangement joins TRBV11-2 to TRBJ2-7; tentatively, D is TRBD1 (7 bases). Germline V gives CDR1 SGHAT, CDR2 FQNNGV. The V end lost 4 bases, the J end lost 3 bases, and 13 bases lay between the germline ends. The CDR3 contains 14 residues. The chain's CDR3 is CASSSTGDFYEQYF. The CDR3 nucleotides read TGTGCCAGCAGCTCAACAGGGGACTTCTACGAGCAGTACTTC.

V and J are TRBV3-1 and TRBJ2-1; possible D gene TRBD2, 5 bases. This CDR3 has 14 residues. Trimming stripped 9 bases from V and 4 bases from J, with 16 bases between. Germline-derived CDR1 and CDR2 are LGHDT and YNNKEL (reference sequence). CDR3 in amino acids: CASCDYAQYNEQFF. The DNA for the CDR3 is TGTGCCAGTTGCGACTACGCTCAATACAATGAGCAGTTCTTC.

The V and J genes are TRBV20-1 and TRBJ2-5; a weak D match, TRBD1 (6 bases). CDR1 is DFQATT, CDR2 SNEGSKA, per germline (reference sequence). The CDR3 extends over 14 amino acids. Trimming shortened V by 0 bases and J by 5 bases, and 13 bases separated the two germline ends. CDR3 nucleotides: TGCAGTGCTAGAGATGGGGGCTGGGGGGAGACCCAGTACTTC. Translation: CSARDGGWGETQYF.

This clonotype was counted between two and nine times. This rearrangement joins TRBV3-1 to TRBJ2-7; tentatively, D is TRBD2 (7 bases). Trimming stripped 10 bases from V and 2 bases from J, with 15 bases between. The CDR3 consists of 13 residues. Germline V gives CDR1 LGHDT, CDR2 YNNKEL (reference sequence). In DNA form, the CDR3 reads TGTGCCACTCAGCGGGACACTACCTACGAGCAGTACTTC. Translated: CATQRDTTYEQYF.

This clonotype has only a few counts. The gene calls are TRBV15 and TRBJ2-1; 11 nucleotides agree with TRBD2. The J segment lost 3 bases and the V segment lost 0 bases, leaving 13 bases of the junction unmatched. Germline CDR1 is LNHNV and CDR2 is YYDKDF (reference sequence). The CDR3 totals 20 residues. The CDR3 spells CATSREWLAGGPRSYNEQFF. The CDR3, as DNA: TGTGCCACCAGCAGAGAGTGGCTAGCGGGGGGCCCCCGAAGCTACAATGAGCAGTTCTTC.